The rows below give T cell receptor beta chains drawn from one sample of a study of radiotherapy plus CTLA-4 blockade in lung cancer. Only in-frame clones appear in the TCRdb table, and some are missing; sequencing was by immunoSEQ multiplex PCR. The sample has roughly 48,000 clones; 70% to 80% are singletons. This specimen consisted of peripheral blood, obtained from a patient treated with radiotherapy plus ipilimumab. These receptors all stem from a human donor with non-small cell lung cancer who had stable disease on radiotherapy plus ipilimumab. Each CDR3 is given with its conserved first and last residue.

>17|TRBV11-2
CASTNPVGNANTGELFF
>15|TRBV11-2
CASSLGARGRDGYTF
>15|TRBV6-1
CASSELGTGKSPLHF
>11|TRBV10-1
CASKEYTEAFF
>16|TRBV10-2
CASSVNPGQGAGGAFF
>16|TRBV9
CASSVGDRPSSYEQYF
>16|TRBV5-1
CASSLNGRSSTDTQYF
>18|TRBV4-2
CASSQGTSGGAMGETQYF
>13|TRBV7-6
CASSLREGNTQYF
>15|TRBV29-1
CSVEEGGGRPNEQFF
>12|TRBV10-3
CAIRAGANVLTF
>13|TRBV11-3
CASSFQANTEAFF
>13|TRBV9
CASSPMITDTQYF
>14|TRBV6-5
CASSYRIENTEAFF
>16|TRBV5-4
CASSLSSVHSVAEAFF
>15|TRBV18
CASSPRGSTTDEQFF
>15|TRBV4-1
CASSKGTANTGELFF
>16|TRBV5-5
CASSLGTGMLGETQYF
>16|TRBV19
CASSIRGGAGNQPQHF
>13|TRBV10-1
CASSRQAQETQYF
>14|TRBV7-8
CASSLLLRTDTQYF
>14|TRBV5-1
CASSRSKETDTQYF
>14|TRBV14
CASSQVVRYTEAFF
>15|TRBV6-5
CASSPQTGGGKPQHF
>15|TRBV2
CASSETGAAYYGYTF
>18|TRBV4-2
CASSQEGGQAPVANVLTF
>13|TRBV5-4
CASSFKTQETQYF
>14|TRBV7-3
CASSLGLIGETQYF
>14|TRBV19
CASRAGQDGNTIYF
>13|TRBV28
CASSENRKDGYTF